Presented here are 22 T cell receptor beta chains from one specimen sequenced in a study of blood T cell repertoires in COVID-19. TCRdb's table, derived via immunoSEQ multiplex PCR, lists solely in-frame clones and lacks some. The sample has approximately 300,000 clones, 90% seen once. The material sequenced was peripheral blood. These receptor sequences come from a woman in her 40s with COVID-19, enrolled during active disease.

The V and J genes are TRBV11-3 and TRBJ2-2; 10 nucleotides align to TRBD1. The CDR3 contains 15 residues. Germline V gene lookup returns CDR1 SGHNT and CDR2 YENEEA. V dropped 5 bases and J dropped 4; count of bases not matched to a gene: 4. Written as DNA, the CDR3 is TGTGCCAGCAGCCTCCGGACAGGGGGCACCGGGGAGCTGTTTTTT. Translating it yields CASSLRTGGTGELFF.

This chain links TRBV27 with TRBJ2-7; D call uncertain. Germline values: CDR1 MNHEY, CDR2 SMNVEV (reference sequence). The CDR3 consists of 14 residues. V shed 2 bases and J shed 2 bases, with 10 bases lying between them. This CDR3 is CASSLRGKPYEQYF. CDR3 coding DNA: TGTGCCAGCAGTTTAAGAGGTAAACCCTACGAGCAGTACTTC.

This clone was seen only a few times. CDR3 sequence: CASSSGGDPNEKLFF. CDR3 in DNA: TGTGCCAGCAGCTCCGGGGGGGACCCTAATGAAAAACTGTTTTTT. The J gene is TRBJ1-4, the V gene TRBV5-8; TRBD1 is a possible D gene (5 bases). Germline V gives CDR1 SGHTS, CDR2 YDEGEE. This CDR3 has 15 amino acids. Trimming removed 3 bases at V and 3 bases at J, with 12 bases between.

The rearrangement joins TRBV27 to TRBJ2-3, with 7 bases aligning to TRBD1. The CDR3 contains 14 residues. The V gene's germline CDR1 is MNHEY and CDR2 SMNVEV (reference sequence). Trimming cost V 5 bases and J 13 bases; bases outside gene matches: 15. Here the CDR3 DNA reads TGTGCCAGCAGTCCCGACAGGGCCTGGTCCCCGGAGTATTTT. Translation gives CASSPDRAWSPEYF.

CDR3 residues: CASSLVAGGGTEAFF. CDR3 nucleotides: TGCGCCAGCAGCTTGGTGGCCGGCGGCGGCACTGAAGCTTTCTTT. The chain links TRBV5-1 to TRBJ1-1; D is unclear. V was clipped by 0 bases and J by 4 bases, with 13 bases between them. CDR1 SGHRS and CDR2 YFSETQ come from the germline V gene. This CDR3 has 15 amino acids.

The chain is built from TRBV2 and TRBJ2-3; 7 bases fit TRBD1. Germline CDR1 and CDR2: SNHLY and FYNNEI. V was pared by 6 bases and J by 0 bases, with 6 bases of the junction left unmatched. The CDR3 contains 15 residues. The CDR3 loop is CASRDRVRSTDTQYF. CDR3 coding DNA: TGTGCCAGCAGAGACAGGGTTCGTAGCACAGATACGCAGTATTTT.

This clone was detected once. This chain connects TRBV3-1 (or the pseudogene TRBV3-2) to TRBJ2-7; D is ambiguous. CDR1 is LGHDT and CDR2 is YNNKEL in the germline V gene (reference sequence). Trimming took off 1 base at V and 2 bases at J, with 9 bases between the two ends. The CDR3 loop spans 14 amino acids. The CDR3 spells CASSQGFTAYEQYF. CDR3 DNA sequence: TGTGCCAGCAGCCAAGGATTCACGGCCTACGAGCAGTACTTC.

This chain uses TRBV6-5 with TRBJ1-2; no definite D call. Trimming took 5 bases from V and 6 from J, leaving 7 bases between them. Germline V CDR1 and CDR2: MNHEY, SVGAGI. The CDR3 totals 11 residues. CDR3 in DNA: TGTGCCAGCAGTCCAAGCAATGGCTACACCTTC. It is translated as CASSPSNGYTF.

A remark on this clone: The junction and the germline gene differ at one end; a read error may be behind it. The chain employs TRBV30 and TRBJ2-7, with TRBD1 as a possible D gene (6 bases). This CDR3 spans 14 amino acids. CDR1 is GTSNPN, CDR2 SVGIG, per germline (reference sequence). The CDR3 bases are TGTGCCTGGAGTGTACTCAGGGGCTCCAACGAGCAGTACTTC. Translating it yields CAWSVLRGSNEQYF.

The rearrangement uses TRBV6-2 or TRBV6-3 and TRBJ1-2, with D unresolved. The germline gives CDR1 MNHEY, CDR2 SVGEGT. The CDR3 is 16 residues long. The V gene lost 6 bases and the J gene lost 8 bases, with 25 bases spanning the gap. In nucleotides, the CDR3 is TGTGCCAGCAGCCCTTCCCTCGGCAGGCGAGGGTACGGCTACACCTTC. This translates into CASSPSLGRRGYGYTF.

The chain employs TRBV6-6 and TRBJ1-6; D is unresolved. CDR3 length: 13 residues. CDR1 is MNHNY and CDR2 is SVGAGI in the germline V gene (reference sequence). V lost 2 bases and J 8 bases, leaving 7 bases between the germline ends. CDR3 sequence: CASSYRRDSPLHF. DNA of the CDR3: TGTGCCAGCAGTTACAGGCGGGATTCACCCCTCCACTTT.

This chain joins TRBV4-1 and TRBJ1-1; 9 nucleotides agree with TRBD1. The CDR3 runs to 13 residues. V lost 4 bases, J lost 7 bases, and 4 bases stayed unmatched. In germline, CDR1 is MGHRA, CDR2 YSYEKL. CDR3 nucleotides: TGCGCCAGCAGCCGGGACAGGGTAGTTGAAGCTTTCTTT. Its translation is CASSRDRVVEAFF.

V usage is TRBV6-2 or TRBV6-3 and J usage is TRBJ1-6; D perhaps matches TRBD1 (5 bases). V was clipped by 2 bases and J by 8 bases, with 13 bases between them. The germline V gene has CDR1 MNHEY and CDR2 SVGEGT. This CDR3 comprises 15 residues. In DNA form, the CDR3 reads TGTGCCAGCAGTTACCGGGCAGGGCTGGATTCACCCCTCCACTTT. Translated, it gives CASSYRAGLDSPLHF.

This chain links TRBV30 with TRBJ2-5, with a possible D match to TRBD2 (5 bases). CDR3 length: 12 amino acids. V dropped 3 bases and J dropped 7 bases, with 12 bases sitting between them. The germline V gene encodes CDR1 GTSNPN and CDR2 SVGIG (reference sequence). The CDR3 nucleotides read TGTGCCTGGAGCGGGGAGTTGGGGACCCAGTACTTC. Translating it yields CAWSGELGTQYF.

V is TRBV12-5 and J is TRBJ2-5; tentatively, D is TRBD2 (5 bases). CDR1 is LGHNT, CDR2 FRNRAP, per germline. CDR3 length equals 13 residues. Deletions cut 3 bases from V and 5 bases from J, with 10 bases between. The CDR3 loop reads CASGFSRGETQYF. The CDR3 nucleotides read TGTGCTAGTGGTTTCTCTAGAGGGGAGACCCAGTACTTC.

The chain links TRBV28 to TRBJ2-2, with TRBD1 matching 9 bases. This CDR3 spans 11 amino acids. The V and J ends lost 5 bases and 15 bases, in that order; junction bases with no gene match: 4. Germline V CDR1 and CDR2: MDHEN, SYDVKM. The CDR3 spells CASSPTGGMFF. In DNA form, the CDR3 reads TGTGCCAGCAGTCCGACAGGGGGGATGTTTTTT.

The chain couples TRBV6-6 to TRBJ2-7; tentative D call: TRBD1 (5 bases). This CDR3 region has 16 residues. The V gene's germline CDR1 is MNHNY and CDR2 SVGAGI (reference sequence). V was shortened by 5 bases and J by 2 bases, with 19 bases between the two germline ends. Here the CDR3 DNA reads TGTGCCAGCAGTCGAGACCTGGCCAGGGCCGCCTACGAGCAGTACTTC. This gives the protein CASSRDLARAAYEQYF.

This clone was observed a single time. This chain uses TRBV28 with TRBJ1-1; D is uncertain. The CDR3 is 14 residues long. Trimming shortened V by 2 bases and J by 1 base, and 8 bases separated the two germline ends. Germline CDR1 and CDR2: MDHEN and SYDVKM. The CDR3 nucleotides are TGTGCCAGCAGTTTAGGTCAGTCGAACACTGAAGCTTTCTTT. Encoded protein: CASSLGQSNTEAFF.

The CDR3 is CASSPISDTQYF. The CDR3 nucleotides are TGTGCCAGCTCACCTATCTCAGATACGCAGTATTTT. The genes are TRBV18 and TRBJ2-3, with D unresolved. The length of the CDR3 is 12 residues. Looked up from germline, CDR1 is KGHSH and CDR2 is LQKENI. V was cut by 3 bases and J by 4 bases, with 5 bases left in between.

V gene TRBV5-5 combines with J gene TRBJ1-2; 9 nucleotides align to TRBD1. The CDR3 totals 18 residues. The trim removed 5 bases at V and 4 bases at J, leaving 18 bases unmatched. Germline-derived CDR1 and CDR2 are SGHKS and YYEKEE (reference sequence). This CDR3 is CASRLRWGQGSIGYGYTF. The DNA for the CDR3 is TGTGCCAGCAGACTGAGATGGGGACAGGGAAGCATTGGCTATGGCTACACCTTC.

The rearrangement joins TRBV4-3 to TRBJ2-2; the D gene is possibly TRBD2 (5 bases). Germline CDR1 reads LGHNA; CDR2 reads YSLEER. The length of the CDR3 is 15 residues. V was clipped by 0 bases and J by 3 bases, with 8 bases between them. CDR3 sequence: CASSQDEGYTGELFF. The DNA of the CDR3 is TGCGCCAGCAGCCAAGATGAGGGCTACACCGGGGAGCTGTTTTTT.

The chain uses TRBV7-9 and TRBJ1-2; tentative D call: TRBD1 (5 bases). This CDR3 is 13 amino acids long. The V end was cut by 0 bases, the J end by 11 bases, with 13 bases between. Germline V gives CDR1 SEHNR, CDR2 FQNEAQ (reference sequence). Here the CDR3 reads CASSLAAGGVYTF. CDR3 nucleotides: TGTGCCAGCAGCTTAGCAGCTGGGGGGGTTTACACCTTC.